This record looks at one T cell receptor (beta chain) sequence and its context. Its antigen is unidentified. These data originate in a study of shared clonotypes between healthy human individuals. Study results and limitations: Incomplete sequencing of sorted subsets was indicated by rarefaction despite large depth.

CDR1 is SGHVS, CDR2 FQNEAQ, per germline. This CDR3 region has 15 residues. Trimming shortened V by 5 bases and J by 0 bases, and 11 bases separated the two germline ends. The naive CD8 fraction comprised CD45RO-negative cells positively selected for CCR7 and excluded terminally differentiated effector memory CD45RA+ cells. Each sample came from a Caucasian adult donor living in Nashville, Tennessee. Sequenced by immunoSEQ multiplex PCR; TCRdb stores in-frame clones only, minus some. The data show around 2,000,000 clones, about 95% seen once. The source is a young man in good health. The sample consisted of naive CD8+ T cells sorted from blood. The rearrangement uses TRBV7-8 and TRBJ2-1; D is unresolved. This CDR3 reads CASSNSESSYNEQFF. In DNA form, the CDR3 reads TGTGCCAGCAGCAACAGCGAGAGCTCCTACAATGAGCAGTTCTTC.